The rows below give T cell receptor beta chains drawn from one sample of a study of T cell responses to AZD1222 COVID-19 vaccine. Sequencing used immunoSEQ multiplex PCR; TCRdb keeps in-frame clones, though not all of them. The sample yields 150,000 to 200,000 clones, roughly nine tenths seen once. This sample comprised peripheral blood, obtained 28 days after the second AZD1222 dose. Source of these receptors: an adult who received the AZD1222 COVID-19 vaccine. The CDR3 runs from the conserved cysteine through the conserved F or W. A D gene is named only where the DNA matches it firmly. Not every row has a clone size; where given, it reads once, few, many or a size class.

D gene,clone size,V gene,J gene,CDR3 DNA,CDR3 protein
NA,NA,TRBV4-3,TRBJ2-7,TGCGCCAGCAGCCAACGACTAGGGAGCTCCTACGAGCAGTACTTC,CASSQRLGSSYEQYF
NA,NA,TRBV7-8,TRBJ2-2,TGTGCCAGCAGCTTAGCAGTGGGGAACACCGGGGAGCTGTTTTTT,CASSLAVGNTGELFF
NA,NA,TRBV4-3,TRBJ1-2,TGCGCCAGCAGCCCCGAACTTAGACCCAGGCTTTTTAACTATGGCTACACCTTC,CASSPELRPRLFNYGYTF
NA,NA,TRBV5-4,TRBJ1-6,TGTGCCAGCAGCTTGTCTTCGGGGCTTTCGAATTCACCCCTCCACTTT,CASSLSSGLSNSPLHF
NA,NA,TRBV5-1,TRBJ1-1,TGCGCCAGCAGTCGATTAGACAGTCGGCTGAACACTGAAGCTTTCTTT,CASSRLDSRLNTEAFF
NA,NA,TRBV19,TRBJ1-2,TGTGCCAGTAGTCCCTACCCCATTGTTGGGTCCGTCGGAGGCTACACCTTC,CASSPYPIVGSVGGYTF
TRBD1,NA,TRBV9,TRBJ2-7,TGTGCCAGCAGCGTAGGGACAGGGGGAAAGATCTACGAGCAGTACTTC,CASSVGTGGKIYEQYF
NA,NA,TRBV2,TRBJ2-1,TGTGCCAGCAGTGAAACCGGGACAATTCTAGCCTCGAATGAGCAGTTCTTC,CASSETGTILASNEQFF
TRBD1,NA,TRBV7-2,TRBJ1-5,TGTGCCAGCAGCTACACAGGGGCCACCAATCAGCCCCAGCATTTT,CASSYTGATNQPQHF
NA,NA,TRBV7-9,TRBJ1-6,TGTGCCAGCAGCTTAGGGTGGGGGGAAGATTCACCCCTCCACTTT,CASSLGWGEDSPLHF
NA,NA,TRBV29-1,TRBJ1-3,TGCAGCGTTGGTGGTAGCCCGCCTGGAAACACCATATATTTT,CSVGGSPPGNTIYF
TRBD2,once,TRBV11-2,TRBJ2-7,TGTGCCAGCAGCTTTTTCCAGGGAGGGTCCTACGAGCAGTACTTC,CASSFFQGGSYEQYF
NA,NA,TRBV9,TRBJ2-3,TGTGCCAGCAGCGTAGGGTCATCCCAGAGCACAGATACGCAGTATTTT,CASSVGSSQSTDTQYF
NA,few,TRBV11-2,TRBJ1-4,TGTGCCAGCAGCTTAGGAACACAGGGTCTAGGAGAAAAACTGTTTTTT,CASSLGTQGLGEKLFF
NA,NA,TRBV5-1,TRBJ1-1,TGCGCCAGCAGCCGATGGGACGCCAGCACTGAAGCTTTCTTT,CASSRWDASTEAFF
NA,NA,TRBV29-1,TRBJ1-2,TGCAGCGTTGAAGACCCCGAATTTGGACCGAACTATGGCTACACCTTC,CSVEDPEFGPNYGYTF
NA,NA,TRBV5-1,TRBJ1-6,TGCGCCAGCAGCTTGGGGCCGGAGACAGCAAATAATTCACCCCTCCACTTT,CASSLGPETANNSPLHF
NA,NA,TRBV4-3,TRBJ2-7,TGCGCCAGCAGCCACTCTTCCGGGAGCCGATACGAGCAGTACTTC,CASSHSSGSRYEQYF
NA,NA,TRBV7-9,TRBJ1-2,TGTGCCAGCAGCTTAAATATGGGATTCGATGGCTACACCTTC,CASSLNMGFDGYTF
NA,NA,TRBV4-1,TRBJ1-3,TGCGCCAGCAGCCAAGTAACACAGGGAGCTGGAAACACCATATATTTT,CASSQVTQGAGNTIYF
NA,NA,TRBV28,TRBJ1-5,TGTGCCAGCAGTTTGACCTCCGAGGCTCAGCCCCAGCATTTT,CASSLTSEAQPQHF
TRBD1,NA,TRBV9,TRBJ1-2,TGTGCCAGCAGCGGGGGCGGGACAGATCAGTCGGGGCCCTATGGCTACACCTTC,CASSGGGTDQSGPYGYTF
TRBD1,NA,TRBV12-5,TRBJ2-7,TGTGCTAGTGGTAACGACAGGGATCCGTACTTC,CASGNDRDPYF
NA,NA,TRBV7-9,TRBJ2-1,TGTGCCAGCTCTGGGGGACTCAATGAGCAGTTCTTC,CASSGGLNEQFF
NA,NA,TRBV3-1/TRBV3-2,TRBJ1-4,TGTGCCAGCAGCCAAGATAGGGGAGGAAGTAATGAAAAACTGTTTTTT,CASSQDRGGSNEKLFF
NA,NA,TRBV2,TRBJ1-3,TGTGCCAGCAGTGCTGGTGTTACTGGAAACACCATATATTTT,CASSAGVTGNTIYF
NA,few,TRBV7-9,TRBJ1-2,TGTGCCAGCAGCCCTCGGACAGATAACTATGGCTACACCTTC,CASSPRTDNYGYTF
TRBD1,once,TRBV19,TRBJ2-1,TGTGCCAGTAGTATCACAGGGGTTGCCTACAATGAGCAGTTCTTC,CASSITGVAYNEQFF
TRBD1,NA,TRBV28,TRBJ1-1,TGTGCCAGCAGCCGGGACAGGGTCTTGAACACTGAAGCTTTCTTT,CASSRDRVLNTEAFF
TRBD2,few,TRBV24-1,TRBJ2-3,TGTGCCACCAGTGATTTGGGATCCGGGGGGAGCACAGATACGCAGTATTTT,CATSDLGSGGSTDTQYF
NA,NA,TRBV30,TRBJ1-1,TGTGCCTGGAGCAACCGGGGAAGGAACACTGAAGCTTTCTTT,CAWSNRGRNTEAFF
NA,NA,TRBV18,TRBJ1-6,TGTGCCAGCTCACCACCAGGAGGGGACGGTTCACCCCTCCACTTT,CASSPPGGDGSPLHF
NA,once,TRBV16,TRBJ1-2,TGTGCCAGCACAACCGGAGGCAGGGCGGATGGCTACACCTTC,CASTTGGRADGYTF
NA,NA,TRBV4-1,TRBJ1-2,TGCGCCAGCAGCCAAGCCCGGGACTCAGGCTACACCTTC,CASSQARDSGYTF
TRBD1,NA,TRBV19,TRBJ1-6,TGTGCCAGTAGTATAGGGACAGGCCGGCCACCCCTCCACTTT,CASSIGTGRPPLHF
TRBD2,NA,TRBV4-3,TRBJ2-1,TGCGCCAGCAGCCCCCGACTAGCGGGGCCCTACAATGAGCAGTTCTTC,CASSPRLAGPYNEQFF
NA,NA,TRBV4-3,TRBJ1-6,TGCGCCAGCAGCCAATGGGAGTATAATTCACCCCTCCACTTT,CASSQWEYNSPLHF
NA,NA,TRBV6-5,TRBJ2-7,TGTGCCAGCAGTTACCGGGGCAGGGTATACGAGCAGTACTTC,CASSYRGRVYEQYF
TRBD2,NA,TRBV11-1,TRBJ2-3,TGTGCCAGCAGCTTAGCTCCCAGCGGGGGAGGCACAGATACGCAGTATTTT,CASSLAPSGGGTDTQYF
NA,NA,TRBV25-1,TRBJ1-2,TGTGCCACCTCACAGTCCAACTATGGCTACACCTTC,CATSQSNYGYTF
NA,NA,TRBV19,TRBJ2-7,TGTGCCAGTAGTCGCACAGGGCCTGTAGACGAGCAGTACTTC,CASSRTGPVDEQYF
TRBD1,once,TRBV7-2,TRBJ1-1,TGTGCCAGCAGCTCGCACAGGGGGGACACTGAAGCTTTCTTT,CASSSHRGDTEAFF
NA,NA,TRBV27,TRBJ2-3,TGTGCCAGCAGTTTAGACCATGGCACAGATACGCAGTATTTT,CASSLDHGTDTQYF
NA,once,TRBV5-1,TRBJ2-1,TGCGCCAGCAGCAGAACAGACAATGAGCAGTTCTTC,CASSRTDNEQFF
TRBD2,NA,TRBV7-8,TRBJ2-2,TGTGCCAGCAGCTCGACACTAGCGGGGGGGTCCGGGGAGCTGTTTTTT,CASSSTLAGGSGELFF
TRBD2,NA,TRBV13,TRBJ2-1,TGTGCCAGCAGCCGGAGCGGGAGTGAGCAGTTCTTC,CASSRSGSEQFF
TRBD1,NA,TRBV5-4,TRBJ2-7,TGTGCCAGCAGCCCACAGGGACAGATCTACGAGCAGTACTTC,CASSPQGQIYEQYF
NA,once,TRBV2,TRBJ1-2,TGTGCCAGCAGTGTGAGGGGCTCTGGCTACACCTTC,CASSVRGSGYTF
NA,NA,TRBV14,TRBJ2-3,TGTGCCAGCAGCCTTGAGCGGGCGGCTAGCACAGATACGCAGTATTTT,CASSLERAASTDTQYF
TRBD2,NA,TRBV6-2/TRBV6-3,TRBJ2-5,TGTGCCAGCAGCCCTCCTCTAGCGGGGGGGCTTGAGACCCAGTACTTC,CASSPPLAGGLETQYF
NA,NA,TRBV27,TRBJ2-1,TGTGCCAGCAGTCAGTCAAGATATGAGCAGTTCTTC,CASSQSRYEQFF
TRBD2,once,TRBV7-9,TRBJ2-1,TGTGCCAGCAGCTCGGCGCCTAGCGGGAAAGGGAATGAGCAGTTCTTC,CASSSAPSGKGNEQFF
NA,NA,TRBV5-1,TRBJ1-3,TGCGCCAGCAGCTTGTCCGTAGGTTCCATCTCTGGAAACACCATATATTTT,CASSLSVGSISGNTIYF
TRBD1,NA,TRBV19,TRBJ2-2,TGTGCCAGTAGTATTTCGGCCAGGGGGACCGGGGAGCTGTTTTTT,CASSISARGTGELFF
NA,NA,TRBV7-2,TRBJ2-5,TGTGCCAGCGCCCAGACAGCGCTTCCCCAAGAGACCCAGTACTTC,CASAQTALPQETQYF
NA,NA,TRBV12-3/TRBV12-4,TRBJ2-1,TGTGCCAGCAGTTTTTTGGGGGGAACTGAGCAGTTCTTC,CASSFLGGTEQFF
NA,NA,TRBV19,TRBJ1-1,TGTGCCAGTAACCCAGGGGCAAACACTGAAGCTTTCTTT,CASNPGANTEAFF
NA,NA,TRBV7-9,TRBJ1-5,TGTGCCAGCAGCTTCGAGGGTAGTCAGCCCCAGCATTTT,CASSFEGSQPQHF
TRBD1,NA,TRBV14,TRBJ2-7,TGTGCCAGCAGCCAGACAGGGAGCTCCTACGAGCAGTACTTC,CASSQTGSSYEQYF